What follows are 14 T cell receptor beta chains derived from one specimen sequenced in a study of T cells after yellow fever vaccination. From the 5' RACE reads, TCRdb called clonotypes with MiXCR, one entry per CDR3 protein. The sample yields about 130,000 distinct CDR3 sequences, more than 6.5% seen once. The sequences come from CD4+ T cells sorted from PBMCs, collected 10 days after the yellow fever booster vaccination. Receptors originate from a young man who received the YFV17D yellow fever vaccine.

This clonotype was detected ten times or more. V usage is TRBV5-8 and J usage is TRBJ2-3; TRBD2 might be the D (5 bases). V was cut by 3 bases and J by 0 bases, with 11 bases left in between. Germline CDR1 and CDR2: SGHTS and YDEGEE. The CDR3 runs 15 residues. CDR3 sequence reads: CASSYGRTSTDTQYF. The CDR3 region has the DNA TGTGCCAGCAGCTACGGACGGACTAGCACAGATACGCAGTATTTT. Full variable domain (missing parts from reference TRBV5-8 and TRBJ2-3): EAGVTQSPTHLIKTRGQQATLRCSPISGHTSVYWYQQALGLGLQFLLWYDEGEERNRGNFPPRFSGRQFPNYSSELNVNALELEDSALYLCASSYGRTSTDTQYFGPGTRLTVL.

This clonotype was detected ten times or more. The CDR3 loop is CASSATYGGSSTQYF. DNA of the CDR3: TGTGCCAGCAGCGCAACCTATGGGGGTAGCTCGACACAGTACTTC. The V gene is TRBV9, the J gene TRBJ2-7; D may be TRBD1 or TRBD2 (5 bases each). CDR3 size: 15 residues. The V end lost 3 bases, the J end lost 10 bases, and 23 bases lay between the germline ends. Germline V CDR1 and CDR2: SGDLS, YYNGEE.

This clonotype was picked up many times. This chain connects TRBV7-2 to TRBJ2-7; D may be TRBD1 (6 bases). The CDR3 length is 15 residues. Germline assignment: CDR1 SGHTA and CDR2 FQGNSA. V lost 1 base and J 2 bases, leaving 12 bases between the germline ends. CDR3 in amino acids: CASSLVGGAPYEQYF. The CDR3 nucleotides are TGTGCCAGCAGCTTAGTAGGGGGAGCACCCTACGAGCAGTACTTC.

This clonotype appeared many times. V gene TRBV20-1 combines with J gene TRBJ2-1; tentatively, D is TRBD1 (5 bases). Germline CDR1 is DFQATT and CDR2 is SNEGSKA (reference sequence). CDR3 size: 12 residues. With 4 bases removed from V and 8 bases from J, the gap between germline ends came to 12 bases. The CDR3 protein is CSATRQSDEQFF. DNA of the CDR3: TGCAGTGCTACCCGACAGTCCGATGAGCAGTTCTTC.

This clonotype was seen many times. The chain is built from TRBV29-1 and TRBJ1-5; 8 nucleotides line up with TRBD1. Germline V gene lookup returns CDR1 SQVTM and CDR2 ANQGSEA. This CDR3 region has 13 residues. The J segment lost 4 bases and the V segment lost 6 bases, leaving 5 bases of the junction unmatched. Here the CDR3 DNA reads TGCAGCGTGCAACAGGGGGTGAATCAGCCCCAGCATTTT. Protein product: CSVQQGVNQPQHF.

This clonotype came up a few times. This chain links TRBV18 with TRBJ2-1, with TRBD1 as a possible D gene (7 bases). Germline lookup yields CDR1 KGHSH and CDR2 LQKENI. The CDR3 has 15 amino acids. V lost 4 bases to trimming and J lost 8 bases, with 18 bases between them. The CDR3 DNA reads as TGTGCCAGCTCACTAGTCCGACAGGGAGGCGATGAGCAGTTCTTC. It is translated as CASSLVRQGGDEQFF.

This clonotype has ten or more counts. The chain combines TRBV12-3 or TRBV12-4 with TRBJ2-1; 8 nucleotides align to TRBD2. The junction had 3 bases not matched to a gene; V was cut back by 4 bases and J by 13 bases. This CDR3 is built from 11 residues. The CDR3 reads CASSSGGEQFF. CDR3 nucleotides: TGTGCCAGCAGTTCGGGGGGGGAACAGTTCTTC.

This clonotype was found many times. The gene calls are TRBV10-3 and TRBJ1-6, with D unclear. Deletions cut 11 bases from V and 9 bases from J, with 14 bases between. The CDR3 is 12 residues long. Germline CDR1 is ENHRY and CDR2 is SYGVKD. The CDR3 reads CASFDPGSPLHF. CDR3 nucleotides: TGTGCCTCTTTCGACCCGGGTTCACCCCTCCACTTT.

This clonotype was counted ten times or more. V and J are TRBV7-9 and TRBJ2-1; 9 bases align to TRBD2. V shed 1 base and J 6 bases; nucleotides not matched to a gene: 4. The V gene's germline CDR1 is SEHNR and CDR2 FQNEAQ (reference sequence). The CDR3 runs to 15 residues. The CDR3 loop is CASSLELAGPNEQFF. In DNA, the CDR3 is TGTGCCAGCAGCTTAGAGCTAGCGGGACCCAATGAGCAGTTCTTC.

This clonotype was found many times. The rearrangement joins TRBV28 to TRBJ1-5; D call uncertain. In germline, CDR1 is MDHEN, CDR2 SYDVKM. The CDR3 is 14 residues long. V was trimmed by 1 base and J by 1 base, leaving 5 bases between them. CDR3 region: CASSLYLSNQPQHF. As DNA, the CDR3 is TGTGCCAGCAGTTTATATCTCAGCAATCAGCCCCAGCATTTT. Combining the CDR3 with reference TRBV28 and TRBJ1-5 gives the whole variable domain DVKVTQSSRYLVKRTGEKVFLECVQDMDHENMFWYRQDPGLGLRLIYFSYDVKMKEKGDIPEGYSVSREKKERFSLILESASTNQTSMYLCASSLYLSNQPQHFGDGTRLSIL.

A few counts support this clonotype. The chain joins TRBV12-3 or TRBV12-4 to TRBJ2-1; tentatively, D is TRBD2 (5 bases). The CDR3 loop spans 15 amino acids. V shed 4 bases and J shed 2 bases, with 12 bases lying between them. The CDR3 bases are TGTGCCAGCAGTTCGGACTCCTACACCTACAATGAGCAGTTCTTC. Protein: CASSSDSYTYNEQFF.

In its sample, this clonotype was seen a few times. CDR3 sequence: CASSSSGRRYNEQFF. The DNA for the CDR3 is TGTGCCAGCAGCTCCAGCGGGAGGAGATATAATGAGCAGTTCTTC. The V gene is TRBV5-4, the J gene TRBJ2-1; 9 bases agree with TRBD2. V shed 3 bases, J shed 7 bases, and the junction held 8 bases outside the gene matches. Looked up from germline, CDR1 is SGHNT and CDR2 is YYREEE (reference sequence). The CDR3 has 15 amino acids.

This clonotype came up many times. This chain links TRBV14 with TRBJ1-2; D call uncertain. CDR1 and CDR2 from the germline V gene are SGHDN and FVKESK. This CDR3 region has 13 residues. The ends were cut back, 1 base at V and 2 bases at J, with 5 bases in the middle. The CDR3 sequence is CASSQGVNYGYTF. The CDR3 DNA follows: TGTGCCAGCAGCCAAGGGGTGAACTATGGCTACACCTTC.

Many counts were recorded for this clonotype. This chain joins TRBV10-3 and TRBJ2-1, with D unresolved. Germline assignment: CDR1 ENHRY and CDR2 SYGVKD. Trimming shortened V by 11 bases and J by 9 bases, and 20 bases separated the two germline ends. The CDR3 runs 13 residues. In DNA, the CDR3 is TGTGCCTTCTCCCGGACGAACTCGGGTGAGCAGTTCTTC. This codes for CAFSRTNSGEQFF.